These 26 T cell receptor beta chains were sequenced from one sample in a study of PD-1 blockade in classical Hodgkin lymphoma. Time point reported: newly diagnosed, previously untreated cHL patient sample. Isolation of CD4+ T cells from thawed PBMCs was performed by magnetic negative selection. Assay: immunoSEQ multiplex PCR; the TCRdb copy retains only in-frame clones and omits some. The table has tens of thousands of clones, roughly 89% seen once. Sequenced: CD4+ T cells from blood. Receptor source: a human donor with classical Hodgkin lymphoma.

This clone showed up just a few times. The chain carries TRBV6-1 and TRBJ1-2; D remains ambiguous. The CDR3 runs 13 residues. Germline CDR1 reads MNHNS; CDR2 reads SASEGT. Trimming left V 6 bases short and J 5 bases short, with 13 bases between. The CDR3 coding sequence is TGTGCCAGCAGCCTGACGAGCTTTTATGGCTACACCTTC. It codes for CASSLTSFYGYTF.

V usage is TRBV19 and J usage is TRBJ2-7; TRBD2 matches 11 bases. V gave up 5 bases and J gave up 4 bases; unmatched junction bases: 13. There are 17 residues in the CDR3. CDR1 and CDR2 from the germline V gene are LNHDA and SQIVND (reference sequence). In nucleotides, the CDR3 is TGTGCCAGTAGTTCTCGGACTAGCGGGCTAAGTGGGTACGAGCAGTACTTC. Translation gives CASSSRTSGLSGYEQYF.

The CDR3 region has the DNA TGTGCCAGCAGTCAGCCACCGACTAGTTCGGGCGAGCAGTACTTC. This sequence encodes CASSQPPTSSGEQYF. The chain carries TRBV7-8 and TRBJ2-7, with D tentatively TRBD2 (6 bases). CDR3 size: 15 residues. Trimming removed 6 bases from V and 6 bases from J, with 21 bases in between. Germline loops: CDR1 SGHVS, CDR2 FQNEAQ.

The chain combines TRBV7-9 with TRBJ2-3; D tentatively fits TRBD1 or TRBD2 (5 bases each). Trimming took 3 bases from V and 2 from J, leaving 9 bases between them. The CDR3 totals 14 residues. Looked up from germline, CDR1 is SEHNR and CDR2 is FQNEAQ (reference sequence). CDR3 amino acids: CASSLAGTTDTQYF. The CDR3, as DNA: TGTGCCAGCAGCTTGGCAGGGACCACAGATACGCAGTATTTT.

CDR3 in amino acids: CASSLAPANTGELFF. The CDR3 DNA sequence: TGTGCCAGCAGCTTAGCACCGGCGAACACCGGGGAGCTGTTTTTT. This chain links TRBV7-9 with TRBJ2-2; D is unclear. CDR1 and CDR2 from the germline V gene are SEHNR and FQNEAQ (reference sequence). The CDR3 totals 15 residues. V shed 0 bases and J shed 0 bases, with 5 bases lying between them.

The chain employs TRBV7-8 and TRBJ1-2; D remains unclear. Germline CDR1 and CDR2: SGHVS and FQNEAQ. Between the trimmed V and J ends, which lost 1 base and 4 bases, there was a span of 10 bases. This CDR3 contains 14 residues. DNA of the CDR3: TGTGCCAGCAGCTTAGGGCGGACGGGCTATGGCTACACCTTC. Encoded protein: CASSLGRTGYGYTF.

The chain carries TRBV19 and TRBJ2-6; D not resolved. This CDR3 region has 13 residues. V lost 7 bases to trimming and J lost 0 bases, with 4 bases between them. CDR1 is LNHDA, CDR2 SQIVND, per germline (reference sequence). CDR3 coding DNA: TGTGCCAGTACGTTCTCTGGGGCCAACGTCCTGACTTTC. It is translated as CASTFSGANVLTF. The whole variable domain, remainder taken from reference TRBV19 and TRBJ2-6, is DGGITQSPKYLFRKEGQNVTLSCEQNLNHDAMYWYRQDPGQGLRLIYYSQIVNDFQKGDIAEGYSVSREKKESFPLTVTSAQKNPTAFYLCASTFSGANVLTFGAGSRLTVL.

CDR3 residues: CASSLAPGTLDTGELFF. The CDR3 DNA reads as TGTGCCAGCAGCTTAGCGCCAGGGACGTTAGACACCGGGGAGCTGTTTTTT. This rearrangement joins TRBV7-6 to TRBJ2-2, with D possibly being TRBD1 or TRBD2 (5 bases each). The CDR3 contains 17 residues. The germline V gene has CDR1 SGHVS and CDR2 FNYEAQ. V gave up 0 bases and J gave up 3 bases, with 14 bases separating them.

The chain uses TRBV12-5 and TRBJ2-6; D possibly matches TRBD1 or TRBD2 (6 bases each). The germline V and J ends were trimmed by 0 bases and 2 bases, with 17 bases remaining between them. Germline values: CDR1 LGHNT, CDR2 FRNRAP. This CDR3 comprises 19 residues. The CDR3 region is CASGLVPISGAPGANVLTF. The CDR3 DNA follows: TGTGCTAGTGGTTTGGTACCGATTTCGGGGGCCCCTGGGGCCAACGTCCTGACTTTC.

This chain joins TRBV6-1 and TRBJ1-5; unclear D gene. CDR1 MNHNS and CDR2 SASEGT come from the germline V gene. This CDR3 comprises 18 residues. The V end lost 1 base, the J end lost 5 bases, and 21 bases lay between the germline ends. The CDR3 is CASSEGPGSQWRYQPQHF. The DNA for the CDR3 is TGTGCCAGCAGTGAAGGGCCTGGTTCGCAGTGGAGATATCAGCCCCAGCATTTT.

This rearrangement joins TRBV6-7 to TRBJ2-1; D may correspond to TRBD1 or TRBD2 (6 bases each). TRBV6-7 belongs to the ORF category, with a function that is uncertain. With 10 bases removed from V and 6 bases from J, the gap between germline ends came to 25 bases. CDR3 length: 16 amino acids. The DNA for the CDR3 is TGTGCCACCCGGGGGCCGGCGGGGTCGGGGTTCAATGAGCAGTTCTTC. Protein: CATRGPAGSGFNEQFF.

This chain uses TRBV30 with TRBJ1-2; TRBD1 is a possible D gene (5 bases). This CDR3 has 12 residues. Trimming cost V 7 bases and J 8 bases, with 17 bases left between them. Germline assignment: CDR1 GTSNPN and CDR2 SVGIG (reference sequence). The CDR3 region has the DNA TGTGCCTCCCCTGGGGGGACCTGGGGCTACACCTTC. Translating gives CASPGGTWGYTF.

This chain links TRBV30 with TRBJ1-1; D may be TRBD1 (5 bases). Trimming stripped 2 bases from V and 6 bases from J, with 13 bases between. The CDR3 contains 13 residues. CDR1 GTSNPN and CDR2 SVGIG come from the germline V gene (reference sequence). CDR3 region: CAWSKGKPPEAFF. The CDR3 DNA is TGTGCCTGGAGTAAGGGGAAACCCCCTGAAGCTTTCTTT.

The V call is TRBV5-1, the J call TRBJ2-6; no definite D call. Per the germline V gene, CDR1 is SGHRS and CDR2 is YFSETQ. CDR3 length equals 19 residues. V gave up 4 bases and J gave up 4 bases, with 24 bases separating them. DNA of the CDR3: TGCGCCAGCAGCCTAAGCCTAATTAAACAGTCGACCGGGGCCAACGTCCTGACTTTC. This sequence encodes CASSLSLIKQSTGANVLTF. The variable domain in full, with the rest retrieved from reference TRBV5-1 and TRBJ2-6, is KAGVTQTPRYLIKTRGQQVTLSCSPISGHRSVSWYQQTPGQGLQFLFEYFSETQRNKGNFPGRFSGRQFSNSRSEMNVSTLELGDSALYLCASSLSLIKQSTGANVLTFGAGSRLTVL.

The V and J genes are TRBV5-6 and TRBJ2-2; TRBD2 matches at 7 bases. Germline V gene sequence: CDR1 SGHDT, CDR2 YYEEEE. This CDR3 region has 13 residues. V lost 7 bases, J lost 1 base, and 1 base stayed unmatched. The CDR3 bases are TGTGCCAGCCGCGGGGGGAACACCGGGGAGCTGTTTTTT. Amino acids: CASRGGNTGELFF.

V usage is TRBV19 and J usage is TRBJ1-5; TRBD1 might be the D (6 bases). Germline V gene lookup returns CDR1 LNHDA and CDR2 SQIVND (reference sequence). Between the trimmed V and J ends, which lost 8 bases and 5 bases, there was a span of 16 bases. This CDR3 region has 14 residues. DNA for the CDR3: TGTGCCAGTCGGGGGGGAGGGGGAGATCAGCCCCAGCATTTT. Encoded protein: CASRGGGGDQPQHF. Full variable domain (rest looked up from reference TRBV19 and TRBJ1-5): DGGITQSPKYLFRKEGQNVTLSCEQNLNHDAMYWYRQDPGQGLRLIYYSQIVNDFQKGDIAEGYSVSREKKESFPLTVTSAQKNPTAFYLCASRGGGGDQPQHFGDGTRLSIL.

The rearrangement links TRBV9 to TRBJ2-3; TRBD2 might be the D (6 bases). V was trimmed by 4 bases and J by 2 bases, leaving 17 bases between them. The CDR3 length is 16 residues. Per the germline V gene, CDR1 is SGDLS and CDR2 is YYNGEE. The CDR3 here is CASSPLGAGITDTQYF. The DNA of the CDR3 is TGTGCCAGCAGCCCTTTGGGCGCGGGGATCACAGATACGCAGTATTTT.

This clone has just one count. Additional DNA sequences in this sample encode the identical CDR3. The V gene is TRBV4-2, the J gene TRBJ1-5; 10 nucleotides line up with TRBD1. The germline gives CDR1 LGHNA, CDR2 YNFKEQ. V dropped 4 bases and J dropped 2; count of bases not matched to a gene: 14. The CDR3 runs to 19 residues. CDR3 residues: CASSPTGTGAKIGNQPQHF. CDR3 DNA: TGTGCCAGCAGCCCAACCGGGACAGGGGCTAAAATTGGCAATCAGCCCCAGCATTTT.

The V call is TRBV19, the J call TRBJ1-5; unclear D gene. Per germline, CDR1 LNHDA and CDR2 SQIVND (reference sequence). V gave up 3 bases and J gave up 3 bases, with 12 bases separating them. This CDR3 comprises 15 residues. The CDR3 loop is CASSIRELHNQPQHF. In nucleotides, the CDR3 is TGTGCCAGTAGTATTCGGGAACTCCACAATCAGCCCCAGCATTTT.

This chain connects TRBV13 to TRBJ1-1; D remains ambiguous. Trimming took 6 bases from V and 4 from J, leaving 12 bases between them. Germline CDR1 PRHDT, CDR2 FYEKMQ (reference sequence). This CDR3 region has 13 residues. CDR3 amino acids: CASSNTGGTEAFF. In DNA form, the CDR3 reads TGTGCCAGCAGTAATACGGGAGGCACTGAAGCTTTCTTT.

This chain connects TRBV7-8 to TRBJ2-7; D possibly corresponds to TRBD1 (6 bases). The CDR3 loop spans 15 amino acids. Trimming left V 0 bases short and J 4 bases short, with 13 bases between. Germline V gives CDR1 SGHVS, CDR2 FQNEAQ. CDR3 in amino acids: CASSLARTAVYEQYF. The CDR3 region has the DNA TGTGCCAGCAGCTTAGCGCGGACAGCGGTTTACGAGCAGTACTTC.

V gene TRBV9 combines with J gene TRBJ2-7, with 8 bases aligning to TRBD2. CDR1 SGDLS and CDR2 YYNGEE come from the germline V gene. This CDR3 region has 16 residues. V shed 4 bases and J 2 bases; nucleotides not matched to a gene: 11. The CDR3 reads CASSPREGKIPYEQYF. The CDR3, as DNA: TGTGCCAGCAGCCCCCGGGAGGGTAAGATCCCCTACGAGCAGTACTTC.

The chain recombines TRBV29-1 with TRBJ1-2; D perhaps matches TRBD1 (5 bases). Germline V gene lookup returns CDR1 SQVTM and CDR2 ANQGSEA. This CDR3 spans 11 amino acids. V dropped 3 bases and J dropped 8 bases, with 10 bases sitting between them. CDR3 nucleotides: TGCAGCGTTGATGGGGGGATCGGCTACACCTTC. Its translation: CSVDGGIGYTF.

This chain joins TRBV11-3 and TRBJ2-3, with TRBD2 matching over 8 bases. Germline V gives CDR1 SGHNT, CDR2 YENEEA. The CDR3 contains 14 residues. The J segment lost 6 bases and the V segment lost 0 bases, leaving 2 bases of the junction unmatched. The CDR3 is CASSLDLAGDTQYF. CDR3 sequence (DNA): TGTGCCAGCAGCTTAGATCTAGCGGGTGATACGCAGTATTTT.

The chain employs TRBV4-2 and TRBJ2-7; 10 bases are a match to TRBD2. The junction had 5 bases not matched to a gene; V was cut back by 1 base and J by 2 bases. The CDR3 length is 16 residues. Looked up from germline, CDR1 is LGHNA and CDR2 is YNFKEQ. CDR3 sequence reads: CASSQGNSGGTYEQYF. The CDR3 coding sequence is TGTGCCAGCAGCCAAGGGAATAGCGGGGGGACCTACGAGCAGTACTTC.

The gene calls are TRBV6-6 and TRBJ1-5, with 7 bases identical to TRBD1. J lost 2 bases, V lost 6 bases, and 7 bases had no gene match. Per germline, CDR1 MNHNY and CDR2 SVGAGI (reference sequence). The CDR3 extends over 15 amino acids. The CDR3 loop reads CASRTRQGGNQPQHF. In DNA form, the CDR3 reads TGTGCCAGCAGGACCCGACAGGGCGGCAATCAGCCCCAGCATTTT.